This TCR beta chain was recovered during a study of PD-1 blockade in classical Hodgkin lymphoma. To note about this clone: The antigen remains undetermined.

Clones were sequenced by immunoSEQ multiplex PCR, and TCRdb holds only the in-frame ones, with some missing. This sample has about 98,000 clones, with roughly 80% found just once. Deletions cut 0 bases from V and 4 bases from J, with 19 bases between. Germline-derived CDR1 and CDR2 are MNHNS and SASEGT. The CDR3 contains 18 residues. Whole-study results and caveats: Reports described newly diagnosed patients as having lower baseline TCR diversity than healthy donors. Exclusion was applied to patients who started nivolumab under 1 year after ASCT. Whatever underlies the repertoire differences (possibly disease activity or prior therapy) remains undefined.

All patients experienced relapse after autologous stem cell transplantation, and brentuximab vedotin exposure was variable. Sequenced here: peripheral blood mononuclear cells (PBMCs), sampled before the second cycle of nivolumab. The receptor was isolated from a human donor with classical Hodgkin lymphoma. The rearrangement links TRBV6-1 to TRBJ1-5, with D possibly matching TRBD1 (5 bases). CDR3 residues: CASSEAGIGPGSNQPQHF. CDR3 DNA sequence: TGTGCCAGCAGTGAAGCAGGTATCGGGCCAGGGAGTAATCAGCCCCAGCATTTT.